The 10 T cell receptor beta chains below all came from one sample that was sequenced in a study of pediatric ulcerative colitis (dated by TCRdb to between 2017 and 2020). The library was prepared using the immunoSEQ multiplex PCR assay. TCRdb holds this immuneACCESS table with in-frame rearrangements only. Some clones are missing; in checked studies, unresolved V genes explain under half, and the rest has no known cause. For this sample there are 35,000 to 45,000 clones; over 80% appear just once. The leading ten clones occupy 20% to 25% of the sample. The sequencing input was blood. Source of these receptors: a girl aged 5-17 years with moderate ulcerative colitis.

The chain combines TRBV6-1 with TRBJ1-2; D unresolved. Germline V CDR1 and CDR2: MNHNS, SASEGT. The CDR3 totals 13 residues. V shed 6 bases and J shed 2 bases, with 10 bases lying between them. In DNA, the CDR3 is TGTGCCAGCAGCGTGACGCTAAACTATGGCTACACCTTC. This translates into CASSVTLNYGYTF.

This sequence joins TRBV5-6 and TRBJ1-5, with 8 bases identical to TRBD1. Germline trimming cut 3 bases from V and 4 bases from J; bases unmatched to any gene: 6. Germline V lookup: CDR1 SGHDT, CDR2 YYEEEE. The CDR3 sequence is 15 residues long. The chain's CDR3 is CASSSRDRQNQPQHF. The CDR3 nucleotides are TGTGCCAGCAGCTCACGGGACAGGCAAAATCAGCCCCAGCATTTT.

CDR3 in DNA: TGTGCCAGCAGTCCCTTCTTATCTGGGGCCAACGTCCTGACTTTC. It yields the protein CASSPFLSGANVLTF. The chain uses TRBV27 and TRBJ2-6; D is uncertain. Germline-derived CDR1 and CDR2 are MNHEY and SMNVEV (reference sequence). The CDR3 loop spans 15 amino acids. The ends were cut back, 5 bases at V and 1 base at J, with 9 bases in the middle. Complete variable domain (other parts from reference TRBV27 and TRBJ2-6): EAQVTQNPRYLITVTGKKLTVTCSQNMNHEYMSWYRQDPGLGLRQIYYSMNVEVTDKGDVPEGYKVSRKEKRNFPLILESPSPNQTSLYFCASSPFLSGANVLTFGAGSRLTVL.

CDR3 residues: CAWSSSGNTIYF. The CDR3 DNA reads TGTGCCTGGAGTTCCTCTGGAAACACCATATATTTT. The chain carries TRBV30 and TRBJ1-3, with no clear D. The CDR3 has 12 residues. The V gene lost 2 bases and the J gene lost 0 bases, with 2 bases spanning the gap. CDR1 is GTSNPN and CDR2 is SVGIG in the germline V gene (reference sequence).

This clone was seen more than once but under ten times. The CDR3 sequence: CSASRDRHLHF. For the CDR3, the DNA is TGCAGTGCTAGCCGGGACAGGCACCTCCACTTT. This chain uses TRBV20-1 with TRBJ1-6, with TRBD1 matching over 8 bases. The ends lost 3 bases at V and 15 bases at J; junction bases unmatched: 4. The CDR3 contains 11 residues. Germline CDR1 and CDR2: DFQATT and SNEGSKA (reference sequence).

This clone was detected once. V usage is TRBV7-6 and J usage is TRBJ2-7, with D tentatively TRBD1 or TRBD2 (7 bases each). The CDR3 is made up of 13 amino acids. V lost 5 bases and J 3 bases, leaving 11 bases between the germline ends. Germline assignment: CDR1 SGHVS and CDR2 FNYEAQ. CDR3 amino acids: CASSAGDSYEQYF. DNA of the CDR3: TGTGCCAGCAGCGCGGGGGACAGCTACGAGCAGTACTTC.

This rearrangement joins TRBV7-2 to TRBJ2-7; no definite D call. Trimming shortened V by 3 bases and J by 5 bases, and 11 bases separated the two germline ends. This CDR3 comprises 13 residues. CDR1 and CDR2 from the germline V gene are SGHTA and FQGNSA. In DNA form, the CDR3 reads TGTGCCAGCAGCTTTTCCAGGAACCACGAGCAGTACTTC. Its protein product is CASSFSRNHEQYF.

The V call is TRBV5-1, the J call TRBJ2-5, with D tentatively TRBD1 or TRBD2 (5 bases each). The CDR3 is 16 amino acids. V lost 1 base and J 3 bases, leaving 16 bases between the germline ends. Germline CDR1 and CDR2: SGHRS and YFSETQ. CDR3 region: CASSLNIRQGEETQYF. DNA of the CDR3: TGCGCCAGCAGCTTGAATATCCGGCAGGGAGAAGAGACCCAGTACTTC.

In DNA, the CDR3 is TGTGCCAGCAGCCAAGATGGGGGGCCCTACGAGCAGTACTTC. It encodes CASSQDGGPYEQYF. The rearrangement links TRBV4-2 to TRBJ2-7; D is perhaps TRBD1 or TRBD2 (6 bases each). The V gene's germline CDR1 is LGHNA and CDR2 YNFKEQ. V lost 0 bases to trimming and J lost 2 bases, with 8 bases between them. There are 14 residues in the CDR3.

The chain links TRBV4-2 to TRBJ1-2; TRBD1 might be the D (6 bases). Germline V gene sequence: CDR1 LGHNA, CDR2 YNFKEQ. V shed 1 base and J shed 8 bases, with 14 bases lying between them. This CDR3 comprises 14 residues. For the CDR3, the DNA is TGTGCCAGCAGCCAAGTTGAGCGGGGGCGAGGCTACACCTTC. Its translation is CASSQVERGRGYTF.